Following are 27 T cell receptor beta chains from one sample sequenced in a study of T-cell memory formation after mild COVID-19. In TCRdb, the 5' RACE reads were re-called with MiXCR into one record per CDR3 protein. The table records 350,000 to 450,000 distinct CDR3 sequences, 24% of them present only once. Material for sequencing was PBMCs or a T cell subset sorted from them (not recorded which). The receptors stem from an adult woman who had mild COVID-19 (a few samples of this study predate the infection). Cell type and time point are not known.

The sample holds many counts of this clonotype. The CDR3 region is CASSVDRAQETQYF. The CDR3 DNA follows: TGTGCCAGCAGCGTGGACAGGGCCCAAGAGACCCAGTACTTC. The chain joins TRBV9 to TRBJ2-5, with TRBD1 matching 8 bases. V was clipped by 2 bases and J by 1 base; unmatched bases: 1. CDR1 and CDR2 (germline): SGDLS, YYNGEE. This CDR3 has 14 residues.

The J gene is TRBJ2-5, the V gene TRBV9; TRBD2 agrees at 11 bases. The CDR3 sequence is 14 residues long. The V segment lost 0 bases and the J segment 6 bases; nucleotides outside the gene matches: 1. Germline V gene data show CDR1 as SGDLS and CDR2 as YYNGEE. The CDR3 DNA reads as TGTGCCAGCAGCGTAGCTAGCGGGGGGAAGACCCAGTACTTC. It translates to CASSVASGGKTQYF.

This clonotype came up a few times. The chain uses TRBV7-9 and TRBJ1-2; no clear D gene. Germline V lookup: CDR1 SEHNR, CDR2 FQNEAQ (reference sequence). The CDR3 spans 15 residues. V was shortened by 1 base and J by 3 bases, with 12 bases between the two germline ends. The CDR3 protein is CASSLVGTADYGYTF. CDR3 nucleotides: TGTGCCAGCAGCTTAGTCGGTACGGCGGACTATGGCTACACCTTC.

This clonotype has more than one count but fewer than ten. The genes are TRBV7-2 and TRBJ2-5; 11 bases are a match to TRBD2. This CDR3 contains 16 residues. The V segment lost 2 bases and the J segment 3 bases; nucleotides outside the gene matches: 5. Germline V gene lookup returns CDR1 SGHTA and CDR2 FQGNSA. The CDR3: CASSLTSGSYEETQYF. In nucleotides, the CDR3 is TGTGCCAGCAGCTTAACTAGCGGGAGTTATGAAGAGACCCAGTACTTC.

About this clonotype: No conserved phenylalanine or tryptophan is present at the end of the CDR3, so a read error is the likely explanation. V usage is TRBV5-1 and J usage is TRBJ1-2; 8 nucleotides line up with TRBD1. In germline, CDR1 is SGHRS, CDR2 YFSETQ. V shed 2 bases and J 3 bases; nucleotides not matched to a gene: 6. The CDR3 has 15 amino acids. The DNA for the CDR3 is TGCGCCAGCAGCTTAAGGACAGGGACGGACTATGGCTACACCTTA. Translated, it gives CASSLRTGTDYGYTL.

The CDR3, as DNA: TGTGCCAGCAGCCTCGGGAGCCGACAGGGGGACGAGCAGTACTTC. It is translated as CASSLGSRQGDEQYF. The V and J genes are TRBV7-9 and TRBJ2-7; 9 bases are a match to TRBD1. This CDR3 contains 15 residues. Trimming at V came to 5 bases and at J to 5 bases, leaving 10 bases not matched to a gene. The V gene's germline CDR1 is SEHNR and CDR2 FQNEAQ (reference sequence).

This clonotype was picked up a small number of times. This chain uses TRBV9 with TRBJ2-3; D is uncertain. This CDR3 has 13 residues. V was shortened by 0 bases and J by 7 bases, with 9 bases between the two germline ends. Germline loops: CDR1 SGDLS, CDR2 YYNGEE. CDR3 coding DNA: TGTGCCAGCAGCGTAGAGTCTAGGCATACGCAGTATTTT. Translating it yields CASSVESRHTQYF.

This clonotype was found a few times. The chain uses TRBV10-3 and TRBJ2-3; TRBD2 matches at 10 bases. With 3 bases clipped from V and 6 bases from J, the junction kept 6 bases outside the gene matches. The CDR3 is made up of 15 amino acids. Germline V gene lookup returns CDR1 ENHRY and CDR2 SYGVKD. CDR3 in DNA: TGTGCCATCAGTGAAGCTAGCGGGGGTGAGGATACGCAGTATTTT. Translating gives CAISEASGGEDTQYF.

About this clonotype itself: The CDR3 does not close with the conserved phenylalanine or tryptophan, likely indicating a read error. Because the CDR3's place on the DNA is in doubt, the DNA is left out and the CDR3 is given as listed by TCRdb. V gene TRBV6-5 combines with J gene TRBJ2-5; TRBD2 is the table's D call, not checked against the DNA. Both ends counted, the CDR3 spans 11 residues. CDR1 is MNHEY and CDR2 is SVGAGI in the germline V gene. CDR3 amino acids: CASTPPEASRV.

This clonotype was seen a handful of times. The chain is built from TRBV5-6 and TRBJ1-1; D ambiguous. Trimming removed 1 base at V and 10 bases at J, with 11 bases between. This CDR3 spans 12 amino acids. Germline CDR1 SGHDT, CDR2 YYEEEE. CDR3 sequence reads: CASSLLEQRAFF. DNA for the CDR3: TGTGCCAGCAGCTTGCTCGAACAGCGAGCTTTCTTT.

J is TRBJ2-1 and V is TRBV4-3; D could derive from TRBD1 or TRBD2 (5 bases each). The germline V and J ends were trimmed by 2 bases and 5 bases, with 10 bases remaining between them. The CDR3 is 14 residues long. The germline V gene has CDR1 LGHNA and CDR2 YSLEER. Here the CDR3 DNA reads TGCGCCAGCAGCCAATGGGACGGAAACAATGAGCAGTTCTTC. Amino acids: CASSQWDGNNEQFF.

In this sample, this clonotype turned up a few times. This chain uses TRBV20-1 with TRBJ1-2; D possibly corresponds to TRBD1 (6 bases). Germline-derived CDR1 and CDR2 are DFQATT and SNEGSKA (reference sequence). V shed 0 bases and J shed 8 bases, with 13 bases lying between them. The CDR3 runs 13 residues. CDR3 loop: CSARDQDRRGYTF. The CDR3 nucleotides are TGCAGTGCTAGAGACCAGGACAGACGGGGCTACACCTTC.

This clonotype has more than one count but fewer than ten. V usage is TRBV5-1 and J usage is TRBJ2-5; 10 bases map to TRBD1. The CDR3 is 15 residues long. Germline V gene sequence: CDR1 SGHRS, CDR2 YFSETQ. Unmatched junction bases numbered 4, after V lost 4 bases and J lost 1 base. The DNA of the CDR3 is TGCGCCAGCAGCGGGGACAGGGGACGCCAAGAGACCCAGTACTTC. Encoded protein: CASSGDRGRQETQYF.

This clonotype was observed a few times. The chain uses TRBV6-2 or TRBV6-3 and TRBJ1-2; D may be TRBD1 (5 bases). The CDR3 is 15 residues long. V dropped 1 base and J dropped 4 bases, with 13 bases sitting between them. CDR1 is MNHEY, CDR2 SVGEGT, per germline. In DNA form, the CDR3 reads TGTGCCAGCAGTTACTGGTCGGGACGGTCCTATGGCTACACCTTC. Translated: CASSYWSGRSYGYTF.

In its sample, this clonotype was seen a few times. The rearrangement links TRBV12-3 or TRBV12-4 to TRBJ1-2; 9 bases are a match to TRBD1. This CDR3 comprises 13 residues. V was pared by 4 bases and J by 8 bases, with 5 bases of the junction left unmatched. For the CDR3, the DNA is TGTGCCAGCAGTTACAGGGGGCGAGGCGGCTACACCTTC. The encoded protein is CASSYRGRGGYTF.

The V gene is TRBV5-1, the J gene TRBJ2-2, with D uncertain. Germline lookup yields CDR1 SGHRS and CDR2 YFSETQ. The CDR3 spans 14 residues. V was pared by 1 base and J by 1 base, with 5 bases between. CDR3 sequence: CASSLSRNTGELFF. The DNA of the CDR3 is TGCGCCAGCAGCTTGTCGCGGAACACCGGGGAGCTGTTTTTT.

The rearrangement links TRBV6-2 or TRBV6-3 to TRBJ2-5, with D unclear. In germline, CDR1 is MNHEY, CDR2 SVGEGT. Trimming removed 6 bases at V and 1 base at J, with 6 bases between. The CDR3 has 12 residues. CDR3 DNA sequence: TGTGCCAGCAGCGCATTCCAAGAGACCCAGTACTTC. This gives the protein CASSAFQETQYF.

This clonotype was observed a few times. The chain combines TRBV30 with TRBJ2-7; 8 bases are a match to TRBD1. J gave up 1 base and V 1 base, and 6 bases lay outside the gene matches. Germline CDR1 is GTSNPN and CDR2 is SVGIG (reference sequence). The CDR3 is made up of 15 amino acids. The CDR3 DNA reads as TGTGCCTGGAGTGGTCACAGGGGGAGTTCCTACGAGCAGTACTTC. As protein: CAWSGHRGSSYEQYF. Complete variable domain (other parts from reference TRBV30 and TRBJ2-7): SQTIHQWPATLVQPVGSPLSLECTVEGTSNPNLYWYRQAAGRGLQLLFYSVGIGQISSEVPQNLSASRPQDRQFILSSKKLLLSDSGFYLCAWSGHRGSSYEQYFGPGTRLTVT.

This chain uses TRBV20-1 with TRBJ1-1; the D gene is possibly TRBD1 (5 bases). This CDR3 contains 13 residues. Deletions cut 2 bases from V and 1 base from J, with 8 bases between. Germline CDR1 reads DFQATT; CDR2 reads SNEGSKA (reference sequence). CDR3 sequence (DNA): TGCAGTGCTAGAAGGGACGGGAACACTGAAGCTTTCTTT. Its protein is CSARRDGNTEAFF.

The chain is built from TRBV6-5 and TRBJ2-1; a possible D gene is TRBD2 (7 bases). This CDR3 is 18 amino acids long. CDR1 and CDR2 from the germline V gene are MNHEY and SVGAGI. V was pared by 5 bases and J by 4 bases, with 24 bases between. In nucleotides, the CDR3 is TGTGCCAGCAGTCTCGACAGGCTACTCGGCGGGAGATACAATGAGCAGTTCTTC. It translates to CASSLDRLLGGRYNEQFF.

In its sample, this clonotype was seen a few times. The V and J genes are TRBV11-3 and TRBJ2-2; TRBD1 might be the D (6 bases). Germline loops: CDR1 SGHNT, CDR2 YENEEA. This CDR3 spans 16 amino acids. V was cut by 1 base and J by 2 bases, with 11 bases left in between. CDR3 region: CASSLAGTQNTGELFF. CDR3 DNA: TGTGCCAGCAGCTTAGCCGGGACACAAAACACCGGGGAGCTGTTTTTT.

V is TRBV18 and J is TRBJ2-7; TRBD1 might be the D (6 bases). The CDR3 loop spans 15 amino acids. Trimming removed 0 bases from V and 4 bases from J, with 13 bases in between. Germline loops: CDR1 KGHSH, CDR2 LQKENI. CDR3 DNA sequence: TGTGCCAGCTCACCACCGGGGACACCATGGTACGAGCAGTACTTC. Translated, it gives CASSPPGTPWYEQYF.

A few counts support this clonotype. The V gene is TRBV30, the J gene TRBJ2-7; 8 nucleotides line up with TRBD1. The junction had 3 bases not matched to a gene; V was cut back by 5 bases and J by 6 bases. Germline CDR1 and CDR2: GTSNPN and SVGIG (reference sequence). CDR3 length: 11 residues. CDR3 DNA: TGTGCCTGGGGACAGGGAACCGAGCAGTACTTC. Translation: CAWGQGTEQYF.

The chain couples TRBV6-2 or TRBV6-3 to TRBJ2-3; D is unresolved. The CDR3 consists of 12 residues. Germline loops: CDR1 MNHEY, CDR2 SVGEGT. Trimming left V 2 bases short and J 6 bases short, with 6 bases between. CDR3 residues: CASSYVSDTQYF. The CDR3 DNA reads TGTGCCAGCAGTTACGTGTCGGATACGCAGTATTTT.

This sequence joins TRBV7-6 and TRBJ2-3; perhaps TRBD2 as D (6 bases). V dropped 0 bases and J dropped 2 bases, with 15 bases sitting between them. The CDR3 loop spans 17 amino acids. Germline CDR1 and CDR2: SGHVS and FNYEAQ. CDR3 bases: TGTGCCAGCAGCTTAGCGCCAGCGGGCGAAAACACAGATACGCAGTATTTT. Translating it yields CASSLAPAGENTDTQYF.

The chain couples TRBV7-3 to TRBJ2-2; 8 nucleotides line up with TRBD2. The CDR3 is made up of 15 amino acids. V trimming: 1 base; J trimming: 4 bases; junction bases outside the gene matches: 2. The germline V gene encodes CDR1 SGHTA and CDR2 FQGTGA. The CDR3 nucleotides are TGTGCCAGCAGCTTAAACGCGGGAGGCACCGGGGAGCTGTTTTTT. This translates into CASSLNAGGTGELFF.

This clonotype appeared a few times. The chain couples TRBV12-3 or TRBV12-4 to TRBJ1-2, with D hard to call. The CDR3 covers 15 residues. V lost 5 bases and J 3 bases, leaving 16 bases between the germline ends. The CDR3 protein is CASSPPNRGDYGYTF. The DNA of the CDR3 is TGTGCCAGCAGTCCCCCCAATCGGGGAGACTATGGCTACACCTTC.